This TCR beta chain was observed in a study of PD-1 blockade in classical Hodgkin lymphoma. Across the study: A 3 mg/kg intravenous dose of nivolumab was received by patients every 2 weeks.

The ends were cut back, 5 bases at V and 4 bases at J, with 14 bases in the middle. Germline V gene sequence: CDR1 SEHNR, CDR2 FQNEAQ (reference sequence). The CDR3 runs to 14 residues. The assay was immunoSEQ multiplex PCR, and TCRdb's table has in-frame clones only and misses some. The sample records 100,000 to 120,000 clones, about nine tenths being singletons. Documented time point: cycle 4 day 1 (C4D1), after more than five weeks of nivolumab. Each patient relapsed following autologous stem cell transplantation, and prior brentuximab vedotin exposure differed. Reported best responses ranged across complete response, partial response or progressive disease.

The chain is built from TRBV7-9 and TRBJ1-1; maybe TRBD1 (6 bases). Sequenced here: peripheral blood mononuclear cells (PBMCs), sampled before the fourth cycle of nivolumab. The receptor was derived from a human donor with classical Hodgkin lymphoma. CDR3 nucleotides: TGTGCCAGCAGCCAAGGACAGTACGGCACTGAAGCTTTCTTT. Residues: CASSQGQYGTEAFF. The full variable domain, rest sourced from reference TRBV7-9 and TRBJ1-1, is DTGVSQNPRHKITKRGQNVTFRCDPISEHNRLYWYRQTLGQGPEFLTYFQNEAQLEKSRLLSDRFSAERPKGSFSTLEIQRTEQGDSAMYLCASSQGQYGTEAFFGQGTRLTVV.